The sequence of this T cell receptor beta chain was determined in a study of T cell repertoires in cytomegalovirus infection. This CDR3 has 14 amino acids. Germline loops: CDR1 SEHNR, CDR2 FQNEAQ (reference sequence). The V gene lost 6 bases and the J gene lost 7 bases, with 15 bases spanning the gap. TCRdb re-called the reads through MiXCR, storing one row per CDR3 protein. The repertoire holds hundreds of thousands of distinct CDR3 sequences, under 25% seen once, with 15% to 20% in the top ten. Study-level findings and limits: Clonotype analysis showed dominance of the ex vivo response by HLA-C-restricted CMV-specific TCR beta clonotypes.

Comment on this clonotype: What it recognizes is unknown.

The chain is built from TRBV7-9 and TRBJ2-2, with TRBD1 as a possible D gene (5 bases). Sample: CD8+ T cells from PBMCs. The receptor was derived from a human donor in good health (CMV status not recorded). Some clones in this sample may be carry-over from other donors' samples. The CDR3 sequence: CASSQSRTGGELFF. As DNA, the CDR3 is TGTGCCAGCAGTCAAAGTAGAACAGGCGGGGAGCTGTTTTTT.